This T cell receptor (beta chain) was obtained from a study of blood T cell repertoires in COVID-19. Study at large: Acute and convalescent COVID-19 specimens originated in the United States, Italy and Spain. The cDNA or gDNA used as material had been derived from T cells, B-cell-depleted T cells, or PBMCs.

In the authors' methods: Amplification of reference gene primers provided the estimated nucleated cell counts. Method: immunoSEQ multiplex PCR; TCRdb's copy keeps in-frame clones and lacks some. V, J and clone size are taken as reported in that table, and D and trimming were inferred from the DNA itself. The data show 26,000 or so clones, with roughly 90% seen just once and roughly 5.4% held by the top ten. The CDR3 runs 18 residues. Trimming at V came to 4 bases and at J to 0 bases, leaving 11 bases not matched to a gene. Germline V lookup: CDR1 SGHDT, CDR2 YYEEEE. This receptor was obtained from a man in his fifties or sixties with active COVID-19. The genes are TRBV5-6 and TRBJ2-4; 9 nucleotides agree with TRBD1. The sample consisted of peripheral blood. CDR3 protein: CASSETGTGHLAKNIQYF. For the CDR3, the DNA is TGTGCCAGCAGCGAAACCGGGACAGGGCACCTAGCCAAAAACATTCAGTACTTC.